Below, 25 T cell receptor beta chains from the same sample are listed, as sequenced in a study of CD8 T cells in ankylosing spondylitis. The study, taken as a whole, reports: Blood from ankylosing spondylitis patients appeared to carry a characteristic roughly eight-variant TCR beta motif.

In TCRdb, the 5' RACE reads were re-called with MiXCR into one record per CDR3 protein. This sample has about 440,000 distinct CDR3 sequences, with about a sixth found just once. Antigens for these TCRs are unknown. The sequenced sample consisted of blood, either unsorted or a sorted T cell fraction (not recorded which). These receptor sequences come from a male donor with ankylosing spondylitis.

V usage is TRBV6-5 and J usage is TRBJ1-5; 7 bases line up with TRBD1. J was trimmed by 4 bases and V by 4 bases; bases with no gene match: 10. Germline V gene data show CDR1 as MNHEY and CDR2 as SVGAGI. The CDR3 sequence is 16 residues long. CDR3 loop: CASSFQPGTENQPQHF. CDR3 sequence (DNA): TGTGCCAGCAGTTTTCAACCCGGGACAGAAAATCAGCCCCAGCATTTT.

The chain links TRBV5-6 to TRBJ1-4, with TRBD1 as a possible D gene (5 bases). Trimming cost V 2 bases and J 7 bases, with 9 bases left between them. CDR3 length: 13 residues. Germline V gives CDR1 SGHDT, CDR2 YYEEEE. The CDR3 bases are TGTGCCAGCAGCTTCGCCAGGGCTGAAAAACTGTTTTTT. Encoded protein: CASSFARAEKLFF. Variable domain in full (rest from reference TRBV5-6 and TRBJ1-4): DAGVTQSPTHLIKTRGQQVTLRCSPKSGHDTVSWYQQALGQGPQFIFQYYEEEERQRGNFPDRFSGHQFPNYSSELNVNALLLGDSALYLCASSFARAEKLFFGSGTQLSVL.

This sequence joins TRBV20-1 and TRBJ1-5; the D is unclear. The CDR3 has 14 amino acids. Germline V gives CDR1 DFQATT, CDR2 SNEGSKA (reference sequence). V was pared by 0 bases and J by 3 bases, with 9 bases between. CDR3 in amino acids: CSARDGMANQPQHF. Written as DNA, the CDR3 is TGCAGTGCTAGAGATGGTATGGCCAATCAGCCCCAGCATTTT.

The rearrangement joins TRBV11-2 to TRBJ2-3; possible D gene TRBD2, 6 bases. The CDR3 spans 17 residues. Deletions cut 4 bases from V and 0 bases from J, with 17 bases between. CDR1 SGHAT and CDR2 FQNNGV come from the germline V gene. The CDR3 sequence: CASSSYLSGSSTDTQYF. The CDR3 DNA reads TGTGCCAGCAGCTCGTATCTTAGCGGATCTAGCACAGATACGCAGTATTTT.

The chain employs TRBV7-2 and TRBJ2-2; possibly TRBD1 for D (6 bases). The germline V and J ends were trimmed by 2 bases and 7 bases, with 11 bases remaining between them. Germline CDR1 and CDR2: SGHTA and FQGNSA. CDR3 length equals 14 residues. The CDR3 region has the DNA TGTGCCAGCAGCTTACGACAGGTGGACGGGGAGCTGTTTTTT. The encoded protein is CASSLRQVDGELFF.

This clonotype was recorded a few times. This sequence joins TRBV18 and TRBJ2-2, with D perhaps TRBD2 (5 bases). This CDR3 contains 13 residues. Germline CDR1 is KGHSH and CDR2 is LQKENI. The V gene lost 1 base and the J gene lost 6 bases, with 6 bases spanning the gap. CDR3 coding DNA: TGTGCCAGCTCACCACTGGAGGCCGGGGAGCTGTTTTTT. Residues: CASSPLEAGELFF.

This clonotype was seen only a few times. The rearrangement links TRBV6-5 to TRBJ1-1; TRBD1 agrees at 7 bases. V dropped 6 bases and J dropped 3; count of bases not matched to a gene: 10. The germline CDR1 and CDR2 sequences are MNHEY and SVGAGI. The length of the CDR3 is 15 residues. CDR3 bases: TGTGCCAGCAGCCTACTCGGGCAGGGGGACACTGAAGCTTTCTTT. Its protein is CASSLLGQGDTEAFF.

CDR3 sequence reads: CASSPPLAGGYNEQFF. CDR3 DNA: TGTGCCAGCTCACCACCACTAGCGGGAGGTTACAATGAGCAGTTCTTC. The gene calls are TRBV18 and TRBJ2-1; 12 bases match TRBD2. The CDR3 contains 16 residues. Germline CDR1 and CDR2: KGHSH and LQKENI. V was pared by 0 bases and J by 4 bases, with 1 base of the junction left unmatched.

This clonotype was detected ten times or more. The chain couples TRBV5-1 to TRBJ1-4, with TRBD1 identical over 8 bases. V was clipped by 3 bases and J by 6 bases; unmatched bases: 7. CDR1 is SGHRS and CDR2 is YFSETQ in the germline V gene. This CDR3 has 15 amino acids. CDR3 coding DNA: TGCGCCAGCAGCTCGACAGGGGTGGCGGATGAAAAACTGTTTTTT. It specifies CASSSTGVADEKLFF.

This chain joins TRBV4-2 and TRBJ1-4, with D maybe TRBD1 (6 bases). Per the germline V gene, CDR1 is LGHNA and CDR2 is YNFKEQ. V was shortened by 0 bases and J by 0 bases, with 14 bases between the two germline ends. The CDR3 loop spans 18 amino acids. This CDR3 is CASSQEFRGLATNEKLFF. CDR3 sequence (DNA): TGTGCCAGCAGCCAAGAATTCAGGGGACTTGCAACTAATGAAAAACTGTTTTTT.

This clonotype came up a few times. The J gene is TRBJ2-3, the V gene TRBV7-8; TRBD2 matches at 9 bases. Trimming at V came to 4 bases and at J to 5 bases, leaving 4 bases not matched to a gene. CDR1 and CDR2 from the germline V gene are SGHVS and FQNEAQ. This CDR3 spans 14 amino acids. CDR3 protein: CASSSRGGVDTQYF. DNA of the CDR3: TGTGCCAGCAGCTCCCGCGGGGGGGTAGATACGCAGTATTTT.

The J gene is TRBJ2-3, the V gene TRBV7-8; 7 nucleotides align to TRBD1. This CDR3 is 14 amino acids long. The trim removed 5 bases at V and 2 bases at J, leaving 4 bases unmatched. The germline V gene has CDR1 SGHVS and CDR2 FQNEAQ. In nucleotides, the CDR3 is TGTGCCAGCAGCGGGGGACAGTACACAGATACGCAGTATTTT. Amino acid sequence: CASSGGQYTDTQYF.

This clonotype was found a few times. The V gene is TRBV7-2, the J gene TRBJ1-1, with D possibly TRBD1 on 5 matching bases. This CDR3 is 13 amino acids long. V lost 3 bases, J lost 8 bases, and 13 bases lay in between. Germline lookup yields CDR1 SGHTA and CDR2 FQGNSA. This chain's CDR3 is CASSFPIWGEAFF. CDR3 DNA sequence: TGTGCCAGCAGCTTTCCAATATGGGGCGAAGCTTTCTTT.

This clonotype was counted at least ten times. The chain combines TRBV20-1 with TRBJ2-5, with 8 bases matching TRBD1. The CDR3 is 13 amino acids. The germline V gene has CDR1 DFQATT and CDR2 SNEGSKA (reference sequence). The trim removed 6 bases at V and 4 bases at J, leaving 7 bases unmatched. CDR3 in DNA: TGCAGTGCCAGGGGGCAGGGGGGAGAGACCCAGTACTTC. It translates to CSARGQGGETQYF.

The rearrangement joins TRBV20-1 to TRBJ2-2; TRBD2 matches at 8 bases. The J segment lost 3 bases and the V segment lost 0 bases, leaving 9 bases of the junction unmatched. Germline CDR1 reads DFQATT; CDR2 reads SNEGSKA (reference sequence). This CDR3 has 17 amino acids. CDR3 in DNA: TGCAGTGCTAGAGATATTGGGGCTAGCGGGTACACCGGGGAGCTGTTTTTT. Amino acids: CSARDIGASGYTGELFF.

The chain is built from TRBV5-5 and TRBJ1-4; D is perhaps TRBD1 (5 bases). Germline CDR1 SGHKS, CDR2 YYEKEE (reference sequence). The CDR3 runs 17 residues. V was pared by 4 bases and J by 6 bases, with 22 bases between. CDR3 DNA: TGTGCCAGCAGCGTCCGGGAGACCAATCTAGGGGATGAAAAACTGTTTTTT. Amino acids: CASSVRETNLGDEKLFF.

This clonotype has only a few counts. This chain connects TRBV18 to TRBJ1-3; 7 bases are a match to TRBD1. The CDR3 totals 15 residues. CDR1 is KGHSH, CDR2 LQKENI, per germline. Trimming at V came to 1 base and at J to 3 bases, leaving 3 bases not matched to a gene. The CDR3 here is CASSPQGALGNTIYF. CDR3 DNA sequence: TGTGCCAGCTCACCACAGGGGGCGCTTGGAAACACCATATATTTT.

In this sample, this clonotype turned up a few times. V gene TRBV20-1 combines with J gene TRBJ2-2; the match to TRBD1 covers 12 bases. This CDR3 is built from 16 residues. Germline V gene data show CDR1 as DFQATT and CDR2 as SNEGSKA (reference sequence). The V segment lost 0 bases and the J segment 3 bases; nucleotides outside the gene matches: 2. CDR3 in DNA: TGCAGTGCTAGAGATTGGGACAGGGGGCACACCGGGGAGCTGTTTTTT. Translating it yields CSARDWDRGHTGELFF.

This clonotype was seen ten or more times. The chain carries TRBV12-3 or TRBV12-4 and TRBJ1-5; D is perhaps TRBD1 (5 bases). The V and J ends lost 2 bases and 1 base respectively, with 12 bases between them. The CDR3 covers 16 residues. The CDR3 here is CASSLWGSFSNQPQHF. The CDR3 nucleotides read TGTGCCAGCAGTTTATGGGGCAGTTTCAGCAATCAGCCCCAGCATTTT.

The J gene is TRBJ2-2, the V gene TRBV19; either TRBD1 or TRBD2 may supply D (5 bases each). Germline V lookup: CDR1 LNHDA, CDR2 SQIVND (reference sequence). Trimming removed 5 bases from V and 4 bases from J, with 14 bases in between. This CDR3 is 15 amino acids long. CDR3 region: CASSPRGRFTGELFF. The CDR3, as DNA: TGTGCCAGTAGTCCCCGGGGACGTTTCACCGGGGAGCTGTTTTTT.

The chain couples TRBV6-1 to TRBJ1-5, with D maybe TRBD1 (5 bases). The CDR3 loop spans 15 amino acids. V lost 2 bases and J lost 2, with 10 bases in between. Germline CDR1 and CDR2: MNHNS and SASEGT. The DNA for the CDR3 is TGTGCCAGCAGTGAAAATGGGGGGGGCAATCAGCCCCAGCATTTT. This sequence encodes CASSENGGGNQPQHF.

This clonotype was seen many times. The chain has TRBV5-5 and TRBJ2-5; 12 nucleotides line up with TRBD2. Trimming cost V 4 bases and J 5 bases; bases outside gene matches: 12. The CDR3 has 17 amino acids. Per the germline V gene, CDR1 is SGHKS and CDR2 is YYEKEE (reference sequence). The CDR3, as DNA: TGTGCCAGCAGCGACATGACTAGCGGGAGCCGTCACGAGACCCAGTACTTC. Its protein is CASSDMTSGSRHETQYF. The variable domain in full, with the rest retrieved from reference TRBV5-5 and TRBJ2-5, is DAGVTQSPTHLIKTRGQQVTLRCSPISGHKSVSWYQQVLGQGPQFIFQYYEKEERGRGNFPDRFSARQFPNYSSELNVNALLLGDSALYLCASSDMTSGSRHETQYFGPGTRLLVL.

The chain is built from TRBV20-1 and TRBJ2-5, with TRBD1 identical over 9 bases. Trimming took 1 base from V and 0 from J; bases not matched to a gene: 9. The CDR3 length is 17 residues. The germline V gene has CDR1 DFQATT and CDR2 SNEGSKA (reference sequence). The CDR3 DNA is TGCAGTGCTAGAGGCCCTGGCACAGGGGGCCACCAAGAGACCCAGTACTTC. It codes for CSARGPGTGGHQETQYF.

This clonotype was recorded only once. A read error may account for a junction end that differs from germline. The J gene is TRBJ1-5, the V gene TRBV7-9, with 9 bases aligning to TRBD1. The germline gives CDR1 SEHNR, CDR2 FQNEAQ (reference sequence). The CDR3 is 15 residues long. The CDR3 loop reads CASSLGTGVNQSQHF. In DNA, the CDR3 is TGTGCCAGCAGCTTAGGGACAGGGGTCAATCAGTCCCAGCATTTT.

This clonotype has at least ten counts. The J gene is TRBJ2-3, the V gene TRBV7-3; possible D gene TRBD2, 6 bases. CDR1 is SGHTA and CDR2 is FQGTGA in the germline V gene. This CDR3 has 15 amino acids. Trimming shortened V by 2 bases and J by 2 bases, and 11 bases separated the two germline ends. CDR3 sequence (DNA): TGTGCCAGCAGCTTAGCGGGGCGGGTCACAGATACGCAGTATTTT. Translated: CASSLAGRVTDTQYF. Full variable domain (outside the CDR3, taken from reference TRBV7-3 and TRBJ2-3): GAGVSQTPSNKVTEKGKYVELRCDPISGHTALYWYRQSLGQGPEFLIYFQGTGAADDSGLPNDRFFAVRPEGSVSTLKIQRTERGDSAVYLCASSLAGRVTDTQYFGPGTRLTVL.